The present entry profiles one T cell receptor beta chain with its context. V lost 5 bases, J lost 2 bases, and 17 bases lay in between. The length of the CDR3 is 16 residues. Germline-derived CDR1 and CDR2 are PRHDT and FYEKMQ (reference sequence). This entry comes from a study of shared T cell receptors in the human thymus. This table comes from immunoSEQ multiplex PCR, and its TCRdb copy is limited to in-frame clones, with some not included. Counted here are approximately 580,000 clones, 75% to 85% occurring once; the ten biggest clones make up roughly 0.013%. These data are also associated with another study on human thymus T cells. That paper states: Surgeons resected thymus tissue during corrective heart surgery. Both thymic and peripheral blood repertoires showed apparently biased V and J usage.

The sequenced material came from thymocytes. The rearrangement links TRBV13 to TRBJ2-3; D not certain. The sequence derives from a boy in the first two years of life with a congenital heart defect. The CDR3 DNA reads as TGTGCCAGCAGCCCCCCCCGAGGAGAATTCACAGATACGCAGTATTTT. Protein product: CASSPPRGEFTDTQYF. Looking up the rest from reference TRBV13 and TRBJ2-3 gives the full variable domain: AAGVIQSPRHLIKEKRETATLKCYPIPRHDTVYWYQQGPGQDPQFLISFYEKMQSDKGSIPDRFSAQQFSDYHSELNMSSLELGDSALYFCASSPPRGEFTDTQYFGPGTRLTVL.